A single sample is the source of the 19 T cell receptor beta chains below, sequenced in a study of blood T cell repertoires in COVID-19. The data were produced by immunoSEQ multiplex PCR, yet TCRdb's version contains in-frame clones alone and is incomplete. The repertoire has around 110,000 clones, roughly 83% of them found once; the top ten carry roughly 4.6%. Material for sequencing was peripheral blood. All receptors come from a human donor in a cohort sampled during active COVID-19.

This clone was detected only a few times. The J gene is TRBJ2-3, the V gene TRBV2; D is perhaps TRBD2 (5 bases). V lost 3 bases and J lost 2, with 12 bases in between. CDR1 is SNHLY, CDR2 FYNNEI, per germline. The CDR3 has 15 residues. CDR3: CASSESGAYTDTQYF. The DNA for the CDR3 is TGTGCCAGCAGTGAGAGCGGAGCTTACACAGATACGCAGTATTTT. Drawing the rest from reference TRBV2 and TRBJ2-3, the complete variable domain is EPEVTQTPSHQVTQMGQEVILRCVPISNHLYFYWYRQILGQKVEFLVSFYNNEISEKSEIFDDQFSVERPDGSNFTLKIRSTKLEDSAMYFCASSESGAYTDTQYFGPGTRLTVL.

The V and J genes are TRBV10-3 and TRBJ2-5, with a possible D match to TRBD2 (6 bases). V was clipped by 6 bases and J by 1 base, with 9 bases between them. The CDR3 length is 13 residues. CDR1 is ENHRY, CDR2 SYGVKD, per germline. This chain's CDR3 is CAISQTSQETQYF. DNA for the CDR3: TGTGCCATCAGCCAGACTAGCCAAGAGACCCAGTACTTC.

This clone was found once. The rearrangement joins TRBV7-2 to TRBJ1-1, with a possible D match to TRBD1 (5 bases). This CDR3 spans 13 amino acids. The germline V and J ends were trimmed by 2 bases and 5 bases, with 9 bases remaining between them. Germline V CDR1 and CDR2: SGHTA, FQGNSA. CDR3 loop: CASSLQGGTEAFF. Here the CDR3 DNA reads TGTGCCAGCAGCTTACAGGGCGGAACTGAAGCTTTCTTT.

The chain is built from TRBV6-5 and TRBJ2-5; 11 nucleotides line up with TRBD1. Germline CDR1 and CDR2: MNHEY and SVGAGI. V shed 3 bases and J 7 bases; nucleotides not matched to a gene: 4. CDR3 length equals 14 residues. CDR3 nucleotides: TGTGCCAGCAGTTATAAAGGGACAGGGGGGACCCAGTACTTC. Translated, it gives CASSYKGTGGTQYF.

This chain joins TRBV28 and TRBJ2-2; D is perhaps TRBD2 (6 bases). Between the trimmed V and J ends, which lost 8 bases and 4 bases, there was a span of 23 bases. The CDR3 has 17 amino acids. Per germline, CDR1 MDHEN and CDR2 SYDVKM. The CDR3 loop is CASFNKFGSLSTGELFF. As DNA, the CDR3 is TGTGCCAGCTTCAATAAGTTCGGGAGTCTGAGCACCGGGGAGCTGTTTTTT. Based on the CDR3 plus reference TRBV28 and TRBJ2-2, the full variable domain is DVKVTQSSRYLVKRTGEKVFLECVQDMDHENMFWYRQDPGLGLRLIYFSYDVKMKEKGDIPEGYSVSREKKERFSLILESASTNQTSMYLCASFNKFGSLSTGELFFGEGSRLTVL.

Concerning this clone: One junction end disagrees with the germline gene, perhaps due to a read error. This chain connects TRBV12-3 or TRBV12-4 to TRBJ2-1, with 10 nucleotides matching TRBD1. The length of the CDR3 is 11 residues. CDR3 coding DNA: TGTGCCAGCAGTTTAGGGACAGGGGGGGTCTTC. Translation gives CASSLGTGGVF.

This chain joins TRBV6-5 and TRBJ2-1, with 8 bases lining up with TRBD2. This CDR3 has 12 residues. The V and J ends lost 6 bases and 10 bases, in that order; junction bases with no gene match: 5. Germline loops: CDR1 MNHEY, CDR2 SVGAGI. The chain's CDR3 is CASRRPGGEQFF. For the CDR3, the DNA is TGTGCCAGCAGGCGGCCGGGAGGGGAGCAGTTCTTC.

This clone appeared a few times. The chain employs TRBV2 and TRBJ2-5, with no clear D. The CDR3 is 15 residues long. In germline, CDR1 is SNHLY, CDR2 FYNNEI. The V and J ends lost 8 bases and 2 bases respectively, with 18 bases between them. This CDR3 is CASQRLTVRQETQYF. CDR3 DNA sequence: TGTGCCAGCCAACGGTTAACCGTACGGCAAGAGACCCAGTACTTC.

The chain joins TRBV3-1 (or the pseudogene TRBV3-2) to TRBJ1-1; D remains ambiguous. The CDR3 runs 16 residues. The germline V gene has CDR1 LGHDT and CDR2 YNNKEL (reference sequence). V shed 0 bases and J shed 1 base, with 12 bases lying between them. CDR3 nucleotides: TGTGCCAGCAGCCAAGATGGGAGAGTTTGGAACACTGAAGCTTTCTTT. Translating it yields CASSQDGRVWNTEAFF.

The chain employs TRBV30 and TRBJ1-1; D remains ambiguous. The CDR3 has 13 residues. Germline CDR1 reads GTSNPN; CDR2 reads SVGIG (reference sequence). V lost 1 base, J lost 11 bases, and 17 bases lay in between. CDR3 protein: CAWSGGNSLGAFF. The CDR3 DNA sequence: TGTGCCTGGAGTGGAGGGAATTCCCTGGGTGCTTTCTTT.

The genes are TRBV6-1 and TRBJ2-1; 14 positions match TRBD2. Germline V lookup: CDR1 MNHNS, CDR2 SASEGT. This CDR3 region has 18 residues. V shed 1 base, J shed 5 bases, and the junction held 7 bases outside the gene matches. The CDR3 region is CASSEGLAGGLGNNEQFF. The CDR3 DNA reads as TGTGCCAGCAGTGAAGGACTAGCGGGAGGGCTTGGAAACAATGAGCAGTTCTTC.

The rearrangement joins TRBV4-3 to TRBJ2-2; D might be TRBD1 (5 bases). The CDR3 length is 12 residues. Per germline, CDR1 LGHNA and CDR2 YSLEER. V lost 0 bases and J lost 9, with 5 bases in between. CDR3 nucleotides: TGCGCCAGCAGCCAAGAGGGGCGGGAGCTGTTTTTT. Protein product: CASSQEGRELFF.

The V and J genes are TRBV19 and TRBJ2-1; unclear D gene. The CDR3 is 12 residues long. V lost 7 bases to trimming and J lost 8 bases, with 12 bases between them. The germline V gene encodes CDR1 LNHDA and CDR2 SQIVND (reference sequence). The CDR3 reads CASTAGLHEQFF. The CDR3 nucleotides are TGTGCCAGTACCGCTGGGCTCCATGAGCAGTTCTTC. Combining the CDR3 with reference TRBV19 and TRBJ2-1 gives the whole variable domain DGGITQSPKYLFRKEGQNVTLSCEQNLNHDAMYWYRQDPGQGLRLIYYSQIVNDFQKGDIAEGYSVSREKKESFPLTVTSAQKNPTAFYLCASTAGLHEQFFGPGTRLTVL.

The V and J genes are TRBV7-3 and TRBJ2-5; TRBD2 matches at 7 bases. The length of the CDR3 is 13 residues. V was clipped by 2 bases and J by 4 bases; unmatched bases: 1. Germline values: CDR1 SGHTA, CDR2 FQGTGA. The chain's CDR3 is CASSLAGVETQYF. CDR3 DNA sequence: TGTGCCAGCAGCTTAGCGGGAGTAGAGACCCAGTACTTC.

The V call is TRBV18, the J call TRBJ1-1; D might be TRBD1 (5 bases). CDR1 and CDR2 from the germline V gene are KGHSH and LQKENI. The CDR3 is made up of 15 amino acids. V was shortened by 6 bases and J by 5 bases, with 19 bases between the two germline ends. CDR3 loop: CASSPTAGVGTEAFF. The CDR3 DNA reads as TGTGCCAGCTCTCCTACAGCGGGGGTTGGGACTGAAGCTTTCTTT.

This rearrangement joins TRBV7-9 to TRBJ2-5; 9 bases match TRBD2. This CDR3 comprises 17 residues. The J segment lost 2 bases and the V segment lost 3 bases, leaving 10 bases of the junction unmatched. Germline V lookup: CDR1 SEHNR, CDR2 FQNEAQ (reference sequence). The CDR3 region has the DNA TGTGCCAGCAGCTTCCCGAGACTAGCGGATGTTCAAGAGACCCAGTACTTC. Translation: CASSFPRLADVQETQYF.

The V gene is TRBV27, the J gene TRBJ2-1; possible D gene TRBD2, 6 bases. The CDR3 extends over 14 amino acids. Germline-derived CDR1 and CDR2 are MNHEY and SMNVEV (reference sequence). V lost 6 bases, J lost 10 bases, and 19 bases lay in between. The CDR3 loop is CASSISSLGREQFF. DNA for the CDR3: TGTGCCAGCAGCATATCCAGTCTAGGGAGGGAGCAGTTCTTC.

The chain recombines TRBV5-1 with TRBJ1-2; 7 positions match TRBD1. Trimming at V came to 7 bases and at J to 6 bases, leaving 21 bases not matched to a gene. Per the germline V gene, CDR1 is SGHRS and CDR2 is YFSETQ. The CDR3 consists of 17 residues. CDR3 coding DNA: TGCGCCAGCGCCGAACCCCCCCCCACAGGGGATGGGCATGGCTACACCTTC. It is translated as CASAEPPPTGDGHGYTF.

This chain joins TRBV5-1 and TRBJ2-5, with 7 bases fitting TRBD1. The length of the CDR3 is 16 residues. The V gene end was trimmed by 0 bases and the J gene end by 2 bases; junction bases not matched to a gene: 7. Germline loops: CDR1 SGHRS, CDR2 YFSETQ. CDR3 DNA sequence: TGCGCCAGCAGCTTGGGGCCCACAGGGGCTCAAGAGACCCAGTACTTC. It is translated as CASSLGPTGAQETQYF.